This passage covers 11 T cell receptor beta chains from one sample sequenced in a study of blood T cell dynamics during melanoma immunotherapy. The table came from immunoSEQ multiplex PCR; TCRdb's copy has only in-frame clones and leaves some out. The repertoire includes 25,000 to 35,000 clones, approximately 88% of them detected once, and approximately 10% sits in the top ten. Indicated time point: week 3, after first cycle of checkpoint inhibitor. Sequenced material: blood, taken from a patient treated with checkpoint blockade. All receptors come from a human donor with melanoma.

The chain links TRBV29-1 to TRBJ1-1, with 8 bases aligning to TRBD1. The CDR3 consists of 13 residues. CDR1 SQVTM and CDR2 ANQGSEA come from the germline V gene. Unmatched junction bases numbered 5, after V lost 7 bases and J lost 1 base. The CDR3 sequence is CSAQGQANTEAFF. The CDR3 DNA sequence: TGCAGCGCACAGGGACAGGCGAACACTGAAGCTTTCTTT. Full variable domain (remainder filled in from reference TRBV29-1 and TRBJ1-1): SAVISQKPSRDICQRGTSLTIQCQVDSQVTMMFWYRQQPGQSLTLIATANQGSEATYESGFVIDKFPISRPNLTFSTLTVSNMSPEDSSIYLCSAQGQANTEAFFGQGTRLTVV.

The V call is TRBV2, the J call TRBJ1-5, with 12 bases aligning to TRBD1. The CDR3 totals 17 residues. CDR1 and CDR2 from the germline V gene are SNHLY and FYNNEI. V trimming: 6 bases; J trimming: 5 bases; junction bases outside the gene matches: 11. The CDR3: CASRRGTGGASDQPQHF. DNA of the CDR3: TGTGCCAGCAGGAGGGGGACAGGGGGCGCATCCGATCAGCCCCAGCATTTT.

Worth noting for this clone: The sample has other DNA sequences that encode this CDR3 too. The V and J genes are TRBV6-1 and TRBJ1-2; 8 positions agree with TRBD1. V gave up 8 bases and J gave up 5 bases; unmatched junction bases: 7. CDR1 is MNHNS, CDR2 SASEGT, per germline. The CDR3 has 13 residues. In DNA form, the CDR3 reads TGTGCCAGCGGAAGGACAGGGCTTTATGGCTACACCTTC. It yields the protein CASGRTGLYGYTF.

The gene calls are TRBV9 and TRBJ1-3; D is perhaps TRBD1 (5 bases). The germline CDR1 and CDR2 sequences are SGDLS and YYNGEE. V lost 4 bases to trimming and J lost 4 bases, with 18 bases between them. The CDR3 runs 16 residues. The CDR3 nucleotides read TGTGCCAGCAGCCCGCGGAGCAGGGCGGCGGGAAACACCATATATTTT. It yields the protein CASSPRSRAAGNTIYF.

This chain joins TRBV27 and TRBJ2-3; no reliable D call. V was pared by 0 bases and J by 2 bases, with 6 bases between. This CDR3 is built from 14 residues. Germline values: CDR1 MNHEY, CDR2 SMNVEV (reference sequence). The CDR3 sequence: CASSLSVPTDTQYF. The CDR3 DNA follows: TGTGCCAGCAGTTTATCGGTCCCCACAGATACGCAGTATTTT.

V gene TRBV5-4 combines with J gene TRBJ2-3, with 9 bases identical to TRBD2. This CDR3 has 15 amino acids. The J segment lost 8 bases and the V segment lost 2 bases, leaving 9 bases of the junction unmatched. The germline V gene has CDR1 SGHNT and CDR2 YYREEE (reference sequence). The CDR3 is CASSFRTSEASTQYF. DNA of the CDR3: TGTGCCAGCAGCTTCCGGACTAGCGAAGCAAGTACGCAGTATTTT.

V usage is TRBV2 and J usage is TRBJ1-6; the D gene is possibly TRBD1 (5 bases). This CDR3 is 14 amino acids long. CDR1 is SNHLY and CDR2 is FYNNEI in the germline V gene. With 4 bases removed from V and 6 bases from J, the gap between germline ends came to 10 bases. The CDR3 reads CASSVEGSNSPLHF. Written as DNA, the CDR3 is TGTGCCAGCAGTGTGGAGGGGTCTAATTCACCCCTCCACTTT.

The chain carries TRBV5-1 and TRBJ2-1; possible D gene TRBD1, 7 bases. Trimming removed 0 bases from V and 7 bases from J, with 14 bases in between. There are 15 residues in the CDR3. Germline values: CDR1 SGHRS, CDR2 YFSETQ. CDR3 nucleotide sequence: TGCGCCAGCAGCTTGGACCCCAGGGGGGCTAATGAGCAGTTCTTC. Its translation is CASSLDPRGANEQFF.

The CDR3, as DNA: TGTGCCAGCAGCTTGGTCGCCGGGGGCCAAGACCCGACCCAGTACTTC. It encodes CASSLVAGGQDPTQYF. The chain recombines TRBV5-4 with TRBJ2-5, with D perhaps being TRBD1 or TRBD2 (6 bases each). This CDR3 has 16 amino acids. The ends were cut back, 0 bases at V and 7 bases at J, with 19 bases in the middle. Germline V gene lookup returns CDR1 SGHNT and CDR2 YYREEE (reference sequence). Using reference TRBV5-4 and TRBJ2-5 for the parts outside the CDR3, the full variable domain is ETGVTQSPTHLIKTRGQQVTLRCSSQSGHNTVSWYQQALGQGPQFIFQYYREEENGRGNFPPRFSGLQFPNYSSELNVNALELDDSALYLCASSLVAGGQDPTQYFGPGTRLLVL.

The chain uses TRBV19 and TRBJ1-5, with D possibly matching TRBD1 (5 bases). CDR3 length: 15 residues. The V gene lost 6 bases and the J gene lost 4 bases, with 16 bases spanning the gap. Per the germline V gene, CDR1 is LNHDA and CDR2 is SQIVND (reference sequence). The DNA of the CDR3 is TGTGCCAGTAGGTCGACAGCTAACCTTAATCAGCCCCAGCATTTT. This codes for CASRSTANLNQPQHF. The complete variable domain, with remaining parts taken from reference TRBV19 and TRBJ1-5, reads DGGITQSPKYLFRKEGQNVTLSCEQNLNHDAMYWYRQDPGQGLRLIYYSQIVNDFQKGDIAEGYSVSREKKESFPLTVTSAQKNPTAFYLCASRSTANLNQPQHFGDGTRLSIL.

The chain carries TRBV7-6 and TRBJ2-7; 14 bases match TRBD2. Germline V CDR1 and CDR2: SGHVS, FNYEAQ. The CDR3 sequence is 17 residues long. The V and J ends lost 5 bases and 7 bases, in that order; junction bases with no gene match: 13. CDR3 region: CASSPSPGTSGSKEQYF. CDR3 nucleotide sequence: TGTGCCAGCAGCCCATCGCCGGGGACTAGCGGGAGTAAGGAGCAGTACTTC.